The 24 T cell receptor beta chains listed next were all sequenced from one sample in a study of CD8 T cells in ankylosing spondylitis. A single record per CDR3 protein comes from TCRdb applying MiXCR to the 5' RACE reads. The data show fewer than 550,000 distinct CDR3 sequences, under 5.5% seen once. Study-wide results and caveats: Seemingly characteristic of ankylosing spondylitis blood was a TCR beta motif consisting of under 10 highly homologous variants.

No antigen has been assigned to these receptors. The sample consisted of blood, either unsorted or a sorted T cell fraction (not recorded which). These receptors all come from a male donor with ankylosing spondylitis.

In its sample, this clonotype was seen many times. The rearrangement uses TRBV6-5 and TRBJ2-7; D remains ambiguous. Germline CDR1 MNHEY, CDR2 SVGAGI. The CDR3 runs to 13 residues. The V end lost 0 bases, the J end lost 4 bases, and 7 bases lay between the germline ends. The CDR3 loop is CASSYSESYEQYF. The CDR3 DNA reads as TGTGCCAGCAGTTACTCAGAATCTTACGAGCAGTACTTC.

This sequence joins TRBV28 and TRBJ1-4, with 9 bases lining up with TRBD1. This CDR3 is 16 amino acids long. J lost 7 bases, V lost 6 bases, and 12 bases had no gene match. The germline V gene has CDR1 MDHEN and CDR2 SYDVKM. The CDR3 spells CASSGQGSVSGEKLFF. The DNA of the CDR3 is TGTGCCAGCAGCGGACAGGGGTCGGTGTCGGGTGAAAAACTGTTTTTT.

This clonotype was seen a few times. CDR3: CAISDISGPYYNEQFF. CDR3 in DNA: TGTGCCATCAGTGATATTTCGGGTCCTTACTACAATGAGCAGTTCTTC. The chain recombines TRBV10-3 with TRBJ2-1; D unresolved. Germline-derived CDR1 and CDR2 are ENHRY and SYGVKD. CDR3 size: 16 residues. V gave up 3 bases and J gave up 3 bases, with 15 bases separating them.

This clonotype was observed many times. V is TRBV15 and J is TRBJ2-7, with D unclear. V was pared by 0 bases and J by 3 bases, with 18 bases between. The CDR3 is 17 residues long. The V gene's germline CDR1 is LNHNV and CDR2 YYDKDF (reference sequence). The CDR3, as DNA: TGTGCCACCAGCAGAGACTACGGGCAGACGATCTTCTACGAGCAGTACTTC. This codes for CATSRDYGQTIFYEQYF.

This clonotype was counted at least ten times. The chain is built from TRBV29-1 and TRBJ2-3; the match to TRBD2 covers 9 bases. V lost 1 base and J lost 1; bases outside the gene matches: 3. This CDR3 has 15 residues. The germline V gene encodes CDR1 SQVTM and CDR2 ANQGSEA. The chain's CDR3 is CSVEGVAGGTDTQYF. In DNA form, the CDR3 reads TGCAGCGTTGAAGGCGTAGCGGGGGGCACAGATACGCAGTATTTT.

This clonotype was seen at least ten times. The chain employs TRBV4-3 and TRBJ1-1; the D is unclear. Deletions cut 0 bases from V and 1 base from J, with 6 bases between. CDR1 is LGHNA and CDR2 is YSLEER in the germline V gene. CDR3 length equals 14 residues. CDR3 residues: CASSQDPSNTEAFF. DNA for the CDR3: TGCGCCAGCAGCCAAGATCCCTCGAACACTGAAGCTTTCTTT.

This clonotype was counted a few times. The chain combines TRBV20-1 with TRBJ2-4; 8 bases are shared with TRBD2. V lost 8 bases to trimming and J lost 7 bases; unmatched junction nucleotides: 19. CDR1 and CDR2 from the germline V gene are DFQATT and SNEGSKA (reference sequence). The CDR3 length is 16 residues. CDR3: CSCLSLAGLGGNIQYF. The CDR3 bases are TGCAGTTGCCTGTCCCTAGCGGGTTTGGGGGGGAACATTCAGTACTTC.

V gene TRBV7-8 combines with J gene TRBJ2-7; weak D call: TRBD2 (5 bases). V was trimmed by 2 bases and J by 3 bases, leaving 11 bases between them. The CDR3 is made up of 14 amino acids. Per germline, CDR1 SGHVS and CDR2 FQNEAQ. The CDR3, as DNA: TGTGCCAGCAGCTTACTCCCCGCGGGCTACGAGCAGTACTTC. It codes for CASSLLPAGYEQYF.

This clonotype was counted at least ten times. The CDR3 nucleotides read TGCAGCCGATCAGATCGGACAGGGTGGACTGAAGCTTTCTTT. It codes for CSRSDRTGWTEAFF. V and J are TRBV20-1 and TRBJ1-1; 8 bases are a match to TRBD1. The CDR3 is made up of 14 amino acids. Germline V lookup: CDR1 DFQATT, CDR2 SNEGSKA (reference sequence).

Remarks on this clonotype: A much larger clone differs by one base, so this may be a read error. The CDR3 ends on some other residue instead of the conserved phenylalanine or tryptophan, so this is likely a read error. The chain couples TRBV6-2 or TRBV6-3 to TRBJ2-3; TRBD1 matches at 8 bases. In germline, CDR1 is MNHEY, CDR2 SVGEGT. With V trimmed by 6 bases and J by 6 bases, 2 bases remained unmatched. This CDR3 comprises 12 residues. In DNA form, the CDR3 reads TGTGCCAGCAGCCGGACAGGGGATACGCAGTATTCT. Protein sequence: CASSRTGDTQYS.

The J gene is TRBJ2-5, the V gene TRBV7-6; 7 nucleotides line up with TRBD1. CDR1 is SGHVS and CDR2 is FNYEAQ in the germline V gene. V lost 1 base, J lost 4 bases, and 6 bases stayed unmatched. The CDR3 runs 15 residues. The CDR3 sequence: CASSLGRGIGETQYF. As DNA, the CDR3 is TGTGCCAGCAGCTTAGGCAGGGGGATCGGAGAGACCCAGTACTTC.

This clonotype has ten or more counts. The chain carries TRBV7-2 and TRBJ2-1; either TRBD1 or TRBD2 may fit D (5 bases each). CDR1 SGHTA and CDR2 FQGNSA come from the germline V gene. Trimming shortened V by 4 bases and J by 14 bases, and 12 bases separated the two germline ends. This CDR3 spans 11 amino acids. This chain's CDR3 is CASSSRDQEFF. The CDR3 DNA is TGTGCCAGCAGCTCCCGGGACCAGGAGTTCTTC.

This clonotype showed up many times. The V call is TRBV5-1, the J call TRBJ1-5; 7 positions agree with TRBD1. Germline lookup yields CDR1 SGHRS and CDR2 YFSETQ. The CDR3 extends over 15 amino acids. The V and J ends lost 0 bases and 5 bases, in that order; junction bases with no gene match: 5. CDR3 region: CASSLAPGGDQPQHF. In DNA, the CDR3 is TGCGCCAGCAGCTTGGCCCCAGGGGGTGATCAGCCCCAGCATTTT.

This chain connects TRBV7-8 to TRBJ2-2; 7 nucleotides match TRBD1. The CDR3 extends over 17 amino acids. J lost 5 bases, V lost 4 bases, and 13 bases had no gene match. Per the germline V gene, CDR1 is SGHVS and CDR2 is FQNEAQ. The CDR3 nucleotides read TGTGCCAGCAGCTCAACCCTAGGGGGCGATGTAACCGGGGAGCTGTTTTTT. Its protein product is CASSSTLGGDVTGELFF. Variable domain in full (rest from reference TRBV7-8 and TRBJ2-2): GAGVSQSPRYKVAKRGQDVALRCDPISGHVSLFWYQQALGQGPEFLTYFQNEAQLDKSGLPSDRFFAERPEGSVSTLKIQRTQQEDSAVYLCASSSTLGGDVTGELFFGEGSRLTVL.

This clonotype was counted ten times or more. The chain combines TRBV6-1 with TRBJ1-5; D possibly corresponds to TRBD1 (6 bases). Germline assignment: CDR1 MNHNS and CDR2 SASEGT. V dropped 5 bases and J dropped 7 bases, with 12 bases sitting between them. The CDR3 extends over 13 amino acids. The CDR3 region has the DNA TGTGCCAGCAGTCCTGGAGGGGGGCAGCCCCAGCATTTT. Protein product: CASSPGGGQPQHF.

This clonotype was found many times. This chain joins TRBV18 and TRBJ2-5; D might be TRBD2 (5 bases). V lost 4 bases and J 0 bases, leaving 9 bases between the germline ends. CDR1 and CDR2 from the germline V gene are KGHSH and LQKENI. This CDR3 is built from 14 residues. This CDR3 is CASSLKRDQETQYF. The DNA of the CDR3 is TGTGCCAGCTCACTAAAGAGGGACCAAGAGACCCAGTACTTC. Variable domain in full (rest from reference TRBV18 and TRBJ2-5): NAGVMQNPRHLVRRRGQEARLRCSPMKGHSHVYWYRQLPEEGLKFMVYLQKENIIDESGMPKERFSAEFPKEGPSILRIQQVVRGDSAAYFCASSLKRDQETQYFGPGTRLLVL.

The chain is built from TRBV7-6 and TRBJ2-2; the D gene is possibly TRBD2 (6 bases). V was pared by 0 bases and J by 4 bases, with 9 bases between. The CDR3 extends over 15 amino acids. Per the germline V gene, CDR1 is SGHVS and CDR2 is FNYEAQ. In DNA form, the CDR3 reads TGTGCCAGCAGCTTAGCGAGGGGAGGCACCGGGGAGCTGTTTTTT. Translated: CASSLARGGTGELFF.

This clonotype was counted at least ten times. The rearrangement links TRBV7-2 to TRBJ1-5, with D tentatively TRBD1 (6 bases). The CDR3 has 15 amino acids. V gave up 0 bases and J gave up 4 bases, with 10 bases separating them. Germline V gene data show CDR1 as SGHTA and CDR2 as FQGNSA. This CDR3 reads CASSLALQGNQPQHF. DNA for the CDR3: TGTGCCAGCAGCTTAGCGCTGCAGGGGAATCAGCCCCAGCATTTT.

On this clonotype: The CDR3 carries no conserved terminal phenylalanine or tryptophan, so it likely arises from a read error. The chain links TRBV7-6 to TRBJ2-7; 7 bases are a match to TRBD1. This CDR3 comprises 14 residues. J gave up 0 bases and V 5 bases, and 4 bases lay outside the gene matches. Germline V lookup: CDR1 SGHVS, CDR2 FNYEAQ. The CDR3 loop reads CASSRGTASYEQYY. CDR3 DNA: TGTGCCAGCAGCCGAGGGACAGCCTCCTACGAGCAGTACTAC.

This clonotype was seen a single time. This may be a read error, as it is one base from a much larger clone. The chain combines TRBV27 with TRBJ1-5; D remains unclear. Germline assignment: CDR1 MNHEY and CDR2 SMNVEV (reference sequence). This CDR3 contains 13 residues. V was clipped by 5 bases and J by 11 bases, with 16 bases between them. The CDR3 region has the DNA TGTGCCAGCAGTCGCCTGGGCCAATTAGCCCAGCATTTT. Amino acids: CASSRLGQLAQHF.

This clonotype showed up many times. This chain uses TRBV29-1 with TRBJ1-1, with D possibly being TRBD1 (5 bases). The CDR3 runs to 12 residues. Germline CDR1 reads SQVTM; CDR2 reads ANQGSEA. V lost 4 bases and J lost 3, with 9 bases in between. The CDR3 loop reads CSVVAGHTEAFF. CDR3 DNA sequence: TGCAGCGTTGTCGCAGGGCACACTGAAGCTTTCTTT.

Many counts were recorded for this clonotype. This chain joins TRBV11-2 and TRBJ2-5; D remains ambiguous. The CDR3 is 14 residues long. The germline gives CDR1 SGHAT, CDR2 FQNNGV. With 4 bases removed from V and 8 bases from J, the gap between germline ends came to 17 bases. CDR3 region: CASSYRRTDLTQYF. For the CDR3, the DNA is TGTGCCAGCAGCTACCGACGTACAGACCTAACCCAGTACTTC.

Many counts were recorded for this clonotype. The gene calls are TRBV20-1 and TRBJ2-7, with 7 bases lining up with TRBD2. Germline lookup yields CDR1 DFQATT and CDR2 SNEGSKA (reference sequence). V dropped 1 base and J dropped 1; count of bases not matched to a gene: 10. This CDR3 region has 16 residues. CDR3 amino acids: CSARGGGAGESYEQYF. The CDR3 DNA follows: TGCAGTGCTAGAGGGGGGGGAGCAGGCGAATCCTACGAGCAGTACTTC.

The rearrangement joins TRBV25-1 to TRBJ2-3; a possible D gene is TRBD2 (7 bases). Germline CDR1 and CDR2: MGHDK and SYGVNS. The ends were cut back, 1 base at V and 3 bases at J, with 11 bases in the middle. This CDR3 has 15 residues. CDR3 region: CASSESGEGTDTQYF. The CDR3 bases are TGTGCCAGCAGTGAATCAGGGGAGGGGACAGATACGCAGTATTTT.